This T cell receptor beta chain stems from a study of CD8+ T cells in alopecia areata. Study-level points and caveats: Tofacitinib significantly brought down scalp clonality and expanded CD8+ clones among top 100. In scalp and blood during tofacitinib, many expanded lesional clones persisted.

RNA was isolated and reverse transcribed to cDNA, the sequencing template. Measured with immunoSEQ multiplex PCR; TCRdb has only the in-frame clones, and not every one. The repertoire holds just under 65,000 clones, under 60% seen once, with just over 20% in the top ten. Treatment specified: oral pan-JAK inhibitor, 5-10 mg twice daily. Details on this clone: The antigen is not known.

V dropped 3 bases and J dropped 5; count of bases not matched to a gene: 5. The CDR3 sequence is 14 residues long. CDR1 and CDR2 from the germline V gene are GTSNPN and SVGIG (reference sequence). This TCR derives from a human donor with alopecia areata. J is TRBJ2-5 and V is TRBV30; 11 nucleotides align to TRBD2. Sequencing was performed on CD8+ T cells sorted from blood, taken between weeks 36 and 40, from a patient treated with tofacitinib. The CDR3 DNA follows: TGTGCCTGGAGCTTAGCGGGAGGGTTGGAGACCCAGTACTTC. It specifies CAWSLAGGLETQYF.